The T cell receptor beta chain described here comes from a study of T cells in Graves' hyperthyroidism and ophthalmopathy. Study-level information: Peripheral blood was taken when the disease was first diagnosed, before any treatment began. General observations from the study: Appearing also in blood were most of the thyroid clonotypes expanded above 0.001.

It was uncontrolled infection, other autoimmune disease, pregnancy or lactation that excluded patients. This clonotype was counted at least ten times. Its specificity is not known. RNA transcripts served as the template for amplifying TCR beta CDR3 regions. In the first-round RT-PCR of the TCR CDR3, the HTBI primer set was used. Using its own MiXCR run on the multiplex PCR reads, TCRdb lists one record per CDR3 protein. The sample has nearly 600,000 distinct CDR3 sequences; approximately 13% are singletons. This CDR3 is 12 amino acids long. The V gene lost 4 bases and the J gene lost 5 bases, with 9 bases spanning the gap. Germline CDR1 reads SNHLY; CDR2 reads FYNNEI.

Source material: blood. The chain is built from TRBV2 and TRBJ2-7; perhaps D is TRBD1 or TRBD2 (5 bases each). The receptor's source is a young woman with Graves' hyperthyroidism that later progressed to Graves' ophthalmopathy. The chain's CDR3 is CASSAQGDEQYF. The CDR3 bases are TGTGCCAGCAGTGCCCAGGGAGACGAGCAGTACTTC.